This T cell receptor (beta chain) was retrieved from a study of OX40 agonist ivuxolimab in advanced cancers. The overall study: Patients assigned to dose escalation were diagnosed with hepatocellular carcinoma, melanoma, renal cell or head and neck cancer.

As regards this clone: The antigen is unknown.

The CDR3 length is 13 residues. The V and J ends lost 6 bases and 6 bases, in that order; junction bases with no gene match: 7. Germline-derived CDR1 and CDR2 are MDHEN and SYDVKM. Sequenced by immunoSEQ multiplex PCR; TCRdb stores in-frame clones only, minus some. This table holds 50,000 to 85,000 clones, 85% found once. Overall study findings and caveats: Expanded clones belonging to CD8+ T cells outnumbered, on average, those of CD4+.

This clonotype was sampled from an adult with an advanced solid tumor such as melanoma, head and neck, liver or kidney cancer. The material sequenced was CD4+ or CD8+ T cells sorted from blood, taken in a trial of the OX40 agonist ivuxolimab. The rearrangement links TRBV28 to TRBJ1-2; 7 nucleotides line up with TRBD1. The CDR3 here is CASSRDRVDGYTF. CDR3 DNA: TGTGCCAGCAGCCGTGACAGGGTCGATGGCTACACCTTC.